The clone carrying this TCR beta chain was counted a single time. CDR1 and CDR2 (germline): SGHTA, FQGNSA. The CDR3 has 18 amino acids. The V and J ends lost 1 base and 5 bases respectively, with 23 bases between them. The source of the sample is a study of T cell changes during pregnancy in multiple sclerosis. The assay was immunoSEQ multiplex PCR, and TCRdb's table has in-frame clones only and misses some. The table includes under 100,000 clones, roughly 90% detected once. The clonotype was recovered from a female donor in good health, enrolled as a control in a pregnancy study. Material: peripheral blood, obtained in the first trimester of pregnancy. This sequence joins TRBV7-2 and TRBJ1-2, with D possibly matching TRBD1 (6 bases). The CDR3 region is CASSLGGRGAPPIYGYTF. The CDR3 DNA is TGTGCCAGCAGCTTAGGGGGCCGGGGGGCGCCCCCCATATATGGCTACACCTTC.